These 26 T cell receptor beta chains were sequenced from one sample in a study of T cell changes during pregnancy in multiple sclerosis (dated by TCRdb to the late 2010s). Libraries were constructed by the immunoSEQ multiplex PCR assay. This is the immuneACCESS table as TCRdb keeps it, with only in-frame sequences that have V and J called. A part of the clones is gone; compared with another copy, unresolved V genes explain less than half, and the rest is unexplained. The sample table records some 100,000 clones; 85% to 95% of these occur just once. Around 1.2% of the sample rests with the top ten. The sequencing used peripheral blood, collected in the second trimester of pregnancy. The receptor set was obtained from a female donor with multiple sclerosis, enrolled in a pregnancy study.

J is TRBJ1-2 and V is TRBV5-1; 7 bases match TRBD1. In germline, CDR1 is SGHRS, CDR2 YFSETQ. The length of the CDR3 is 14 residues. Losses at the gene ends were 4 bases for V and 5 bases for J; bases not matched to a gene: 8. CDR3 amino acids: CASSPGGGLYGYTF. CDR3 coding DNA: TGCGCCAGCAGCCCAGGGGGTGGGCTATATGGCTACACCTTC.

The CDR3, as DNA: TGCGCCAGCAGCTCGAGCGGGAGTATTGAGCAGTTCTTC. This codes for CASSSSGSIEQFF. This chain joins TRBV5-1 and TRBJ2-1, with 8 bases fitting TRBD2. Trimming removed 3 bases from V and 9 bases from J; junction bases left unmatched: 5. CDR1 and CDR2 (germline): SGHRS, YFSETQ. The length of the CDR3 is 13 residues.

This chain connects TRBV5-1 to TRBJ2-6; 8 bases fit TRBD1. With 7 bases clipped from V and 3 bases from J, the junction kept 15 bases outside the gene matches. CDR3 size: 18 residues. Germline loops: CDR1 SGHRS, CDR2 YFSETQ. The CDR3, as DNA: TGCGCCAGCTACCCGCACTTAGGACAGGGAGGTGGGGCCAACGTCCTGACTTTC. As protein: CASYPHLGQGGGANVLTF.

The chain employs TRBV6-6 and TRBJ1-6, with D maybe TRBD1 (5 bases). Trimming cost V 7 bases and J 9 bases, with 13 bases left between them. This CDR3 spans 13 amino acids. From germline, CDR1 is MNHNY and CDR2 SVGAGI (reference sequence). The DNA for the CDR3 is TGTGCCAGCAAAGGGCAGGGTGGTTCACCCCTCCACTTT. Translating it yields CASKGQGGSPLHF.

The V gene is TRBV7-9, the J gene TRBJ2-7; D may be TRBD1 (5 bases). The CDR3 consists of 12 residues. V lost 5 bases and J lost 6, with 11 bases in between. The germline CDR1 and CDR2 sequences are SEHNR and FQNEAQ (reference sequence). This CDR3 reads CASSQGRLEQYF. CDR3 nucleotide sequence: TGTGCCAGCAGCCAGGGTCGCCTCGAGCAGTACTTC.

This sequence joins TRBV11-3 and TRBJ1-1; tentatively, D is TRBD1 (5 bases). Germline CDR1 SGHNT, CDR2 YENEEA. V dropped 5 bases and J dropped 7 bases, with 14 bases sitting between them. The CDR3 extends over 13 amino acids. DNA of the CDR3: TGTGCCAGCAGCAAAGGGGTGGAGGGTGAAGCTTTCTTT. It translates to CASSKGVEGEAFF. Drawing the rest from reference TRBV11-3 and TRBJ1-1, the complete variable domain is EAGVVQSPRYKIIEKKQPVAFWCNPISGHNTLYWYLQNLGQGPELLIRYENEEAVDDSQLPKDRFSAERLKGVDSTLKIQPAELGDSAVYLCASSKGVEGEAFFGQGTRLTVV.

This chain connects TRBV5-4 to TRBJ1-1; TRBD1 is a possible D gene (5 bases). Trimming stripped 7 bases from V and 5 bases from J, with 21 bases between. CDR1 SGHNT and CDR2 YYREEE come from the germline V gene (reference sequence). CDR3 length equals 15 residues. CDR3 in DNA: TGTGCCAGCCGCTCCGGGACCCATGGGGGGACTGAAGCTTTCTTT. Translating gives CASRSGTHGGTEAFF.

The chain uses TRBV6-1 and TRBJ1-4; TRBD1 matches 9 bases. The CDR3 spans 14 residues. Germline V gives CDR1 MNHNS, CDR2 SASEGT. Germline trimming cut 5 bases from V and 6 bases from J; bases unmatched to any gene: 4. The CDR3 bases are TGTGCCAGCAGTAAGCGGGACAGGGATGAAAAACTGTTTTTT. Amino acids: CASSKRDRDEKLFF.

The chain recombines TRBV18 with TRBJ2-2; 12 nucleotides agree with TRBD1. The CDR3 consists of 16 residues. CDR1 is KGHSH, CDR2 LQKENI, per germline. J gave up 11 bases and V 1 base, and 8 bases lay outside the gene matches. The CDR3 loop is CASSPLPGQGAAELFF. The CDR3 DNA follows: TGTGCCAGCTCACCACTCCCGGGACAGGGGGCTGCCGAGCTGTTTTTT.

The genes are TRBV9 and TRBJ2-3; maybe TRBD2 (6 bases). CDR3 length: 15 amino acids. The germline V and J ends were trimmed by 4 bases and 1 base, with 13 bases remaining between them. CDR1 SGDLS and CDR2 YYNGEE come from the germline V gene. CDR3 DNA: TGTGCCAGCAGCACTTTGGGACTTGGCACAGATACGCAGTATTTT. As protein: CASSTLGLGTDTQYF.

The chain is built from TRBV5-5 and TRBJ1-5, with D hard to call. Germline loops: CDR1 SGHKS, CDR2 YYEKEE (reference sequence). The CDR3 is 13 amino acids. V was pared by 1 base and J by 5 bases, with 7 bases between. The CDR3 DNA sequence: TGTGCCAGCAGCTTGAGCGGGGATCAGCCCCAGCATTTT. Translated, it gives CASSLSGDQPQHF.

The CDR3 DNA is TGTGCCAGTAGGGGGATGGGGCGGGGTGGTTACAATGAGCAGTTCTTC. This codes for CASRGMGRGGYNEQFF. The V gene is TRBV19, the J gene TRBJ2-1; possibly TRBD2 for D (6 bases). Germline CDR1 is LNHDA and CDR2 is SQIVND (reference sequence). This CDR3 contains 16 residues. Trimming took 6 bases from V and 4 from J, leaving 19 bases between them.

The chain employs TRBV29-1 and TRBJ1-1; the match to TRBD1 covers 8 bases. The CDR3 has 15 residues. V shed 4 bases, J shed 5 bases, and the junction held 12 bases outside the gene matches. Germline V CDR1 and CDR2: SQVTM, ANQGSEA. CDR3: CSVGEPRGRGTEAFF. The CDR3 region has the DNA TGCAGCGTTGGGGAACCCAGGGGGCGAGGTACTGAAGCTTTCTTT.

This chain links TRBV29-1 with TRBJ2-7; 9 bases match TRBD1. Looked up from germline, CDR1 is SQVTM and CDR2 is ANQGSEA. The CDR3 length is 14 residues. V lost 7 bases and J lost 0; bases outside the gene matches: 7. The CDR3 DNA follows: TGCAGCGCTAGGGGACAGGGCGGCTCCTACGAGCAGTACTTC. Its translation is CSARGQGGSYEQYF.

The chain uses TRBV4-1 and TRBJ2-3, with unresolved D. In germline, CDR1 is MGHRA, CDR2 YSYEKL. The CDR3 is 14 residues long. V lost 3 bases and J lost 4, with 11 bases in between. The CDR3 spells CASSHASVADTQYF. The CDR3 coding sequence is TGCGCCAGCAGCCATGCCTCAGTGGCAGATACGCAGTATTTT.

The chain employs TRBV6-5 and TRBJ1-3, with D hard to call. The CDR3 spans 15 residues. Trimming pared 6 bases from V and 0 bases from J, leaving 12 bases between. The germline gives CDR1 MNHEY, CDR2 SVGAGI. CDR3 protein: CASSNSILSGNTIYF. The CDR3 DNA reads TGTGCCAGCAGCAACTCCATCCTCTCTGGAAACACCATATATTTT.

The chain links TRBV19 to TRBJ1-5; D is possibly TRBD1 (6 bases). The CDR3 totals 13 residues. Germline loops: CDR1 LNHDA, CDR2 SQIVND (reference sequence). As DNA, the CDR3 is TGTGCTTGTAGCTTACAGGGTGAACAGCCCCAGCATTTT. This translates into CACSLQGEQPQHF. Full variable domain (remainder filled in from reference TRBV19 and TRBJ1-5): DGGITQSPKYLFRKEGQNVTLSCEQNLNHDAMYWYRQDPGQGLRLIYYSQIVNDFQKGDIAEGYSVSREKKESFPLTVTSAQKNPTAFYLCACSLQGEQPQHFGDGTRLSIL.

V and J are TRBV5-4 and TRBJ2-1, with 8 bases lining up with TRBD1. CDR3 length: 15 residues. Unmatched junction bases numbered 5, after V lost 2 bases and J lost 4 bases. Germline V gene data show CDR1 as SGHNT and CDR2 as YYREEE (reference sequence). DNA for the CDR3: TGTGCCAGCAGCTTTATGGGACAGGAGTACAATGAGCAGTTCTTC. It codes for CASSFMGQEYNEQFF. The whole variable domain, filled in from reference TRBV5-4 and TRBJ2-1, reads ETGVTQSPTHLIKTRGQQVTLRCSSQSGHNTVSWYQQALGQGPQFIFQYYREEENGRGNFPPRFSGLQFPNYSSELNVNALELDDSALYLCASSFMGQEYNEQFFGPGTRLTVL.

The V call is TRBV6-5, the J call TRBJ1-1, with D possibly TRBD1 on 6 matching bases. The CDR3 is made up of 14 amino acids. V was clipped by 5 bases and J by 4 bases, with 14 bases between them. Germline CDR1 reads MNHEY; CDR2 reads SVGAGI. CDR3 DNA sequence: TGTGCCAGCAGTAAAACAGGGTGGGCCACTGAAGCTTTCTTT. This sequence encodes CASSKTGWATEAFF.

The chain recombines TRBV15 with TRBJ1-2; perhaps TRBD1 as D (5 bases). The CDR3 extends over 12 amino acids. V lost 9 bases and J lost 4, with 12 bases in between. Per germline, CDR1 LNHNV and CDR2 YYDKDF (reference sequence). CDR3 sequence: CATRGQGYGYTF. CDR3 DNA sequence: TGTGCCACTCGAGGCCAGGGCTATGGCTACACCTTC.

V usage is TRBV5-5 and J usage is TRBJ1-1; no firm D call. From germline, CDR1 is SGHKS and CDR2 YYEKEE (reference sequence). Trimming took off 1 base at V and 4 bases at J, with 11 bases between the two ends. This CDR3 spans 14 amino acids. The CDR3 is CASSLIELGTEAFF. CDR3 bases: TGTGCCAGCAGCTTGATAGAACTAGGCACTGAAGCTTTCTTT.

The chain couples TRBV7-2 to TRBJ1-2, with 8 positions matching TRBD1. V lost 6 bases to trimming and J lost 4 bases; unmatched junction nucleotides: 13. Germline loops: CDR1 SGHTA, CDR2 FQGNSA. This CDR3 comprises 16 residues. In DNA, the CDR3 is TGTGCCAGCAGGGACCGGACAGGGACGGAATTCTATGGCTACACCTTC. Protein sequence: CASRDRTGTEFYGYTF.

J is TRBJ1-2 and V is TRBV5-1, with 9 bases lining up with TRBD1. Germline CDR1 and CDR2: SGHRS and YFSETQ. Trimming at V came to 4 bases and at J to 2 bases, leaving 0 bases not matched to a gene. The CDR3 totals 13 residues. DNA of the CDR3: TGCGCCAGCAGCGGACAGGGGAACTATGGCTACACCTTC. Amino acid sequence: CASSGQGNYGYTF.

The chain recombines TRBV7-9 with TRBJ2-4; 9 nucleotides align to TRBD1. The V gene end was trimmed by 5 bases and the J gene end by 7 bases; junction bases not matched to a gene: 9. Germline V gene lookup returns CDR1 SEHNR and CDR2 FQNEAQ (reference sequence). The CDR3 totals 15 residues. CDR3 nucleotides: TGTGCCAGCAGCCCCTGGACAGGGGCGGTGAACATTCAGTACTTC. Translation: CASSPWTGAVNIQYF.

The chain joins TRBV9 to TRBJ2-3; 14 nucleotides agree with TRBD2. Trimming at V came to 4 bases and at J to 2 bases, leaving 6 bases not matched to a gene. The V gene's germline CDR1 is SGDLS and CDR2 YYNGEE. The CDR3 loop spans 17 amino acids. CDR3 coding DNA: TGTGCCAGCAGCATCCGGGGACTAGCGGGGGACACAGATACGCAGTATTTT. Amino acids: CASSIRGLAGDTDTQYF.

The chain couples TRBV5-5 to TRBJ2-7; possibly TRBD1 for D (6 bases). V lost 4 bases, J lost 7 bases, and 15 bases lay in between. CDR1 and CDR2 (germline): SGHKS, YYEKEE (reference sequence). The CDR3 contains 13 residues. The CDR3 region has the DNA TGTGCCAGCAGCGTTCTACAGGGAAGGGAGCAGTACTTC. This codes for CASSVLQGREQYF. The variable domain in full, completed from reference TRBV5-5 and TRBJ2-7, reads DAGVTQSPTHLIKTRGQQVTLRCSPISGHKSVSWYQQVLGQGPQFIFQYYEKEERGRGNFPDRFSARQFPNYSSELNVNALLLGDSALYLCASSVLQGREQYFGPGTRLTVT.